These 13 T cell receptor beta chains share one sample of origin, sequenced in a study of cytomegalovirus exposure and HLA in healthy donors. Clones were read by immunoSEQ multiplex PCR, and TCRdb kept only the in-frame ones, dropping some. The sample contains around 150,000 clones, 70% to 85% of which appear only once. Sample: PBMCs. The origin of the receptors is a young man in good health and CMV-seropositive.

This chain uses TRBV4-2 with TRBJ1-3, with D possibly matching TRBD1 (6 bases). V was cut by 0 bases and J by 3 bases, with 12 bases left in between. The CDR3 sequence is 16 residues long. CDR1 is LGHNA and CDR2 is YNFKEQ in the germline V gene. The CDR3 sequence is CASSQDPGANGNTIYF. CDR3 bases: TGTGCCAGCAGCCAAGATCCAGGGGCGAATGGAAACACCATATATTTT.

This chain links TRBV5-1 with TRBJ1-2, with TRBD1 identical over 7 bases. The CDR3 consists of 12 residues. Germline CDR1 SGHRS, CDR2 YFSETQ. The V and J ends lost 4 bases and 6 bases, in that order; junction bases with no gene match: 3. For the CDR3, the DNA is TGCGCCAGCAGCGCAGGGGGAAATGGCTACACCTTC. Translation: CASSAGGNGYTF.

The chain is built from TRBV9 and TRBJ2-5; no clear D gene. Looked up from germline, CDR1 is SGDLS and CDR2 is YYNGEE. This CDR3 is built from 13 residues. The V end lost 4 bases, the J end lost 5 bases, and 12 bases lay between the germline ends. The CDR3 sequence is CASSLDLGETQYF. The CDR3 bases are TGTGCCAGCAGCCTCGACCTCGGGGAGACCCAGTACTTC.

This rearrangement joins TRBV19 to TRBJ1-2; perhaps TRBD1 as D (6 bases). V lost 4 bases to trimming and J lost 4 bases, with 16 bases between them. This CDR3 comprises 15 residues. Germline V CDR1 and CDR2: LNHDA, SQIVND (reference sequence). CDR3 amino acids: CASSSPGQLIYGYTF. In DNA form, the CDR3 reads TGTGCCAGTAGTAGCCCGGGACAACTGATCTATGGCTACACCTTC. Based on the CDR3 plus reference TRBV19 and TRBJ1-2, the full variable domain is DGGITQSPKYLFRKEGQNVTLSCEQNLNHDAMYWYRQDPGQGLRLIYYSQIVNDFQKGDIAEGYSVSREKKESFPLTVTSAQKNPTAFYLCASSSPGQLIYGYTFGSGTRLTVV.

The V call is TRBV6-1, the J call TRBJ1-2, with D possibly being TRBD1 (5 bases). Germline-derived CDR1 and CDR2 are MNHNS and SASEGT. This CDR3 spans 11 amino acids. The V gene lost 7 bases and the J gene lost 13 bases, with 16 bases spanning the gap. The CDR3, as DNA: TGTGCCAGCACTTTTGGGGCATCGTCCACCTTC. As protein: CASTFGASSTF.

V and J are TRBV5-1 and TRBJ1-4; no reliable D call. CDR3 length: 13 residues. Germline V CDR1 and CDR2: SGHRS, YFSETQ. V lost 0 bases to trimming and J lost 11 bases, with 11 bases between them. The CDR3, as DNA: TGCGCCAGCAGCTTGGTACGGGATAGCAAACTGTTTTTT. Its protein is CASSLVRDSKLFF.

This chain joins TRBV5-1 and TRBJ2-5, with TRBD1 matching 10 bases. Germline V gene lookup returns CDR1 SGHRS and CDR2 YFSETQ. CDR3 length equals 14 residues. Unmatched junction bases numbered 5, after V lost 4 bases and J lost 5 bases. CDR3 loop: CASSKTGGAETQYF. The DNA for the CDR3 is TGCGCCAGCAGCAAGACAGGGGGCGCTGAGACCCAGTACTTC.

The chain employs TRBV4-1 and TRBJ1-1, with 10 bases lining up with TRBD1. The CDR3 totals 17 residues. Looked up from germline, CDR1 is MGHRA and CDR2 is YSYEKL. Trimming at V came to 5 bases and at J to 3 bases, leaving 12 bases not matched to a gene. CDR3 sequence reads: CASSFRDRGAGYTEAFF. As DNA, the CDR3 is TGCGCCAGCAGCTTCCGGGACAGGGGAGCAGGGTACACTGAAGCTTTCTTT.

The chain links TRBV6-6 to TRBJ2-5; weak D call: TRBD1 (6 bases). Germline CDR1 and CDR2: MNHNY and SVGAGI (reference sequence). This CDR3 is built from 15 residues. V dropped 7 bases and J dropped 4 bases, with 19 bases sitting between them. CDR3 sequence: CASTIQGRLRETQYF. The DNA for the CDR3 is TGTGCCAGCACCATACAGGGAAGGTTGAGAGAGACCCAGTACTTC.

The CDR3 DNA reads TGCGCCAGCAGCTTGTCCGGGGGAACCACAGATACGCAGTATTTT. Amino acids: CASSLSGGTTDTQYF. The rearrangement links TRBV5-1 to TRBJ2-3; TRBD2 is a possible D gene (6 bases). The CDR3 is made up of 15 amino acids. Trimming took off 1 base at V and 2 bases at J, with 11 bases between the two ends. CDR1 and CDR2 from the germline V gene are SGHRS and YFSETQ.

This clone occurred once. The J gene is TRBJ2-1, the V gene TRBV10-1, with 13 bases identical to TRBD2. This CDR3 region has 16 residues. Germline V CDR1 and CDR2: WNHNN, SYGVQD (reference sequence). After removal of 6 bases from V and 7 bases from J, the junction contained 9 bases not matched to a gene. DNA of the CDR3: TGCGCCAGCAGCTCTGGGACTAGCGGGAACGTGAATGAGCAGTTCTTC. This translates into CASSSGTSGNVNEQFF.

The chain employs TRBV15 and TRBJ2-7; TRBD1 aligns across 10 bases. V trimming: 5 bases; J trimming: 6 bases; junction bases outside the gene matches: 7. Germline lookup yields CDR1 LNHNV and CDR2 YYDKDF (reference sequence). This CDR3 is built from 14 residues. CDR3 coding DNA: TGTGCCACCAGCTCCCGACAGGGGGCATCCGAGCAGTACTTC. Encoded protein: CATSSRQGASEQYF.

The chain uses TRBV28 and TRBJ1-2; D is perhaps TRBD1 (5 bases). This CDR3 contains 14 residues. The ends were cut back, 5 bases at V and 4 bases at J, with 14 bases in the middle. Germline V gene data show CDR1 as MDHEN and CDR2 as SYDVKM. The CDR3 protein is CASSPGGGSYGYTF. CDR3 in DNA: TGTGCCAGCAGTCCCGGGGGGGGTAGCTATGGCTACACCTTC.